These 27 T cell receptor beta chains share one sample of origin, sequenced in a study of blood T cell repertoires in COVID-19. Assay: immunoSEQ multiplex PCR; the TCRdb copy retains only in-frame clones and omits some. The sample carries some 170,000 clones, around nine tenths recorded once. What was sequenced was peripheral blood. The receptors were sampled from a woman in her 70s with COVID-19, enrolled during active disease.

The V and J genes are TRBV14 and TRBJ2-1; 15 nucleotides agree with TRBD2. This CDR3 comprises 16 residues. Germline trimming cut 6 bases from V and 8 bases from J; bases unmatched to any gene: 8. The germline gives CDR1 SGHDN, CDR2 FVKESK. CDR3 in amino acids: CASRPGLAGGLDEQFF. In nucleotides, the CDR3 is TGTGCCAGCAGACCGGGACTAGCGGGAGGTCTGGATGAGCAGTTCTTC.

For the CDR3, the DNA is TGCGCCAGCAGGTTACAGGGGAGCACAGATACGCAGTATTTT. It specifies CASRLQGSTDTQYF. This sequence joins TRBV5-1 and TRBJ2-3, with 7 bases lining up with TRBD1. There are 14 residues in the CDR3. V lost 5 bases, J lost 0 bases, and 3 bases stayed unmatched. Per germline, CDR1 SGHRS and CDR2 YFSETQ. Using reference TRBV5-1 and TRBJ2-3 for the parts outside the CDR3, the full variable domain is KAGVTQTPRYLIKTRGQQVTLSCSPISGHRSVSWYQQTPGQGLQFLFEYFSETQRNKGNFPGRFSGRQFSNSRSEMNVSTLELGDSALYLCASRLQGSTDTQYFGPGTRLTVL.

The V and J genes are TRBV28 and TRBJ1-4; the D gene is possibly TRBD1 (6 bases). The CDR3 has 14 amino acids. Germline V CDR1 and CDR2: MDHEN, SYDVKM. V was pared by 11 bases and J by 0 bases, with 13 bases between. The CDR3 spells CASKGGATNEKLFF. The CDR3 nucleotides are TGTGCCTCGAAAGGGGGGGCAACTAATGAAAAACTGTTTTTT.

The gene calls are TRBV4-2 and TRBJ2-7; 8 bases agree with TRBD1. The germline CDR1 and CDR2 sequences are LGHNA and YNFKEQ. J gave up 4 bases and V 4 bases, and 3 bases lay outside the gene matches. The CDR3 consists of 13 residues. The CDR3, as DNA: TGTGCCAGCAGCCCACGACAGGGGTACGAGCAGTACTTC. It codes for CASSPRQGYEQYF.

The chain has TRBV19 and TRBJ2-2, with D perhaps TRBD2 (7 bases). Per the germline V gene, CDR1 is LNHDA and CDR2 is SQIVND (reference sequence). Trimming removed 3 bases from V and 7 bases from J, with 15 bases in between. CDR3 length: 15 amino acids. CDR3 amino acids: CASSIWGGANGELFF. Written as DNA, the CDR3 is TGTGCCAGTAGTATTTGGGGGGGCGCGAACGGGGAGCTGTTTTTT.

J is TRBJ1-2 and V is TRBV28; 9 bases match TRBD1. The germline CDR1 and CDR2 sequences are MDHEN and SYDVKM. The J segment lost 5 bases and the V segment lost 6 bases, leaving 7 bases of the junction unmatched. This CDR3 spans 14 amino acids. The CDR3 here is CASSSQGARYGYTF. The CDR3 bases are TGTGCCAGCAGCTCACAGGGGGCGCGTTATGGCTACACCTTC.

The chain recombines TRBV18 with TRBJ1-2, with D maybe TRBD1 (5 bases). Germline CDR1 and CDR2: KGHSH and LQKENI. The length of the CDR3 is 14 residues. Trimming took 4 bases from V and 2 from J, leaving 11 bases between them. The CDR3 spells CASSLGQVNYGYTF. For the CDR3, the DNA is TGTGCCAGCTCACTAGGACAAGTGAACTATGGCTACACCTTC.

The genes are TRBV3-1 (or the pseudogene TRBV3-2) and TRBJ2-1; D is undetermined. CDR1 and CDR2 from the germline V gene are LGHDT and YNNKEL (reference sequence). With 4 bases removed from V and 0 bases from J, the gap between germline ends came to 7 bases. CDR3 length: 14 residues. CDR3 amino acids: CASSLLGSYNEQFF. Here the CDR3 DNA reads TGTGCCAGCAGCCTTCTAGGCTCCTACAATGAGCAGTTCTTC.

The chain carries TRBV5-1 and TRBJ2-2; D may be TRBD1 (6 bases). The V gene lost 4 bases and the J gene lost 5 bases, with 12 bases spanning the gap. Looked up from germline, CDR1 is SGHRS and CDR2 is YFSETQ. CDR3 length equals 14 residues. Here the CDR3 DNA reads TGCGCCAGCAGCGGCCCAGGGGAAACCGGGGAGCTGTTTTTT. This translates into CASSGPGETGELFF.

The chain combines TRBV12-3 or TRBV12-4 with TRBJ2-2; D gene unclear. V lost 5 bases and J lost 2, with 6 bases in between. The length of the CDR3 is 13 residues. The CDR3 region is CASSRVNTGELFF. Written as DNA, the CDR3 is TGTGCCAGCAGTCGGGTTAACACCGGGGAGCTGTTTTTT.

The V and J genes are TRBV11-2 and TRBJ2-1, with a tentative D call TRBD2 (6 bases). CDR1 and CDR2 from the germline V gene are SGHAT and FQNNGV. The CDR3 totals 16 residues. V shed 4 bases and J shed 0 bases, with 13 bases lying between them. The CDR3 nucleotides read TGTGCCAGCAGCTCCCGGTTAGCGGTCTCCTACAATGAGCAGTTCTTC. As protein: CASSSRLAVSYNEQFF.

The chain combines TRBV19 with TRBJ1-5; TRBD1 is a possible D gene (6 bases). CDR3 length: 14 amino acids. The germline gives CDR1 LNHDA, CDR2 SQIVND (reference sequence). The ends were cut back, 7 bases at V and 7 bases at J, with 17 bases in the middle. The CDR3 nucleotides read TGTGCCAGTACCCTTTATATGAGGGGGCAGCCCCAGCATTTT. This codes for CASTLYMRGQPQHF. Variable domain in full (rest from reference TRBV19 and TRBJ1-5): DGGITQSPKYLFRKEGQNVTLSCEQNLNHDAMYWYRQDPGQGLRLIYYSQIVNDFQKGDIAEGYSVSREKKESFPLTVTSAQKNPTAFYLCASTLYMRGQPQHFGDGTRLSIL.

V gene TRBV19 combines with J gene TRBJ2-1; D is perhaps TRBD2 (6 bases). Looked up from germline, CDR1 is LNHDA and CDR2 is SQIVND (reference sequence). The CDR3 totals 17 residues. Between the trimmed V and J ends, which lost 3 bases and 9 bases, there was a span of 24 bases. CDR3 nucleotide sequence: TGTGCCAGTAGTATGGTCCCTAGCGAGATTTTAAGGAGTGAGCAGTTCTTC. Protein sequence: CASSMVPSEILRSEQFF.

The chain combines TRBV30 with TRBJ1-6; 7 bases are a match to TRBD1. The junction had 10 bases not matched to a gene; V was cut back by 8 bases and J by 9 bases. This CDR3 spans 13 amino acids. Germline loops: CDR1 GTSNPN, CDR2 SVGIG (reference sequence). The CDR3 loop is CARQSNRGSPLHF. Written as DNA, the CDR3 is TGTGCCAGACAAAGTAACAGGGGTTCACCCCTCCACTTT.

The chain recombines TRBV5-1 with TRBJ1-1; TRBD1 agrees at 8 bases. Germline trimming cut 4 bases from V and 1 base from J; bases unmatched to any gene: 6. The germline CDR1 and CDR2 sequences are SGHRS and YFSETQ. The CDR3 is made up of 15 amino acids. CDR3 residues: CASSARGQENTEAFF. The CDR3 DNA follows: TGCGCCAGCAGCGCCAGGGGACAGGAGAACACTGAAGCTTTCTTT. Based on the CDR3 plus reference TRBV5-1 and TRBJ1-1, the full variable domain is KAGVTQTPRYLIKTRGQQVTLSCSPISGHRSVSWYQQTPGQGLQFLFEYFSETQRNKGNFPGRFSGRQFSNSRSEMNVSTLELGDSALYLCASSARGQENTEAFFGQGTRLTVV.

Written as DNA, the CDR3 is TGCGCCAGCAGCCCACAGGGCTACGAGCAGTACTTC. It translates to CASSPQGYEQYF. The genes are TRBV5-1 and TRBJ2-7; possible D gene TRBD1, 6 bases. V was shortened by 4 bases and J by 3 bases, with 8 bases between the two germline ends. The CDR3 runs to 12 residues. Germline CDR1 and CDR2: SGHRS and YFSETQ.

The chain combines TRBV19 with TRBJ2-2; D is perhaps TRBD2 (6 bases). The CDR3 consists of 15 residues. V was clipped by 9 bases and J by 1 base, with 15 bases between them. CDR1 and CDR2 (germline): LNHDA, SQIVND (reference sequence). The CDR3 DNA reads TGTGCCAGCCTTAGCGGCACACTGAACACCGGGGAGCTGTTTTTT. This encodes CASLSGTLNTGELFF.

V usage is TRBV11-3 and J usage is TRBJ2-1; D might be TRBD1 (7 bases). V dropped 5 bases and J dropped 9 bases, with 26 bases sitting between them. CDR3 length: 17 amino acids. Germline V gene lookup returns CDR1 SGHNT and CDR2 YENEEA. The CDR3 DNA reads as TGTGCCAGCAGCCCAGCAGGGGGGCCAAATGCCATTCGTGAGCAGTTCTTC. It specifies CASSPAGGPNAIREQFF.

CDR3 coding DNA: TGTGCCAGCAGCTTGAATATGGGGCGGTATAGCAATCAGCCCCAGCATTTT. Translating gives CASSLNMGRYSNQPQHF. The chain is built from TRBV5-6 and TRBJ1-5; D perhaps matches TRBD1 (5 bases). The germline V gene encodes CDR1 SGHDT and CDR2 YYEEEE. With 1 base removed from V and 0 bases from J, the gap between germline ends came to 14 bases. The CDR3 consists of 17 residues.

The chain combines TRBV5-6 with TRBJ2-3; TRBD1 agrees at 8 bases. The trim removed 1 base at V and 4 bases at J, leaving 14 bases unmatched. Germline CDR1 and CDR2: SGHDT and YYEEEE. The length of the CDR3 is 18 residues. The CDR3 DNA follows: TGTGCCAGCAGCTTGCTACAGGACAGGGCATTTTTCCCAGATACGCAGTATTTT. Its translation is CASSLLQDRAFFPDTQYF.

The gene calls are TRBV5-6 and TRBJ2-1; D is uncertain. The V and J ends lost 4 bases and 1 base respectively, with 15 bases between them. The germline CDR1 and CDR2 sequences are SGHDT and YYEEEE. This CDR3 has 16 residues. This CDR3 reads CASSPLPLRSYNEQFF. DNA of the CDR3: TGTGCCAGCAGCCCTCTCCCACTGCGGTCCTACAATGAGCAGTTCTTC.

The chain carries TRBV5-1 and TRBJ1-1, with a weak D call TRBD1 (6 bases). Germline V gives CDR1 SGHRS, CDR2 YFSETQ. V was cut by 0 bases and J by 5 bases, with 11 bases left in between. The CDR3 extends over 14 amino acids. CDR3: CASSLEGGPTEAFF. The CDR3 DNA is TGCGCCAGCAGCTTGGAGGGGGGGCCAACTGAAGCTTTCTTT.

The V call is TRBV20-1, the J call TRBJ1-2; D not certain. CDR1 DFQATT and CDR2 SNEGSKA come from the germline V gene (reference sequence). This CDR3 region has 12 residues. V gave up 3 bases and J gave up 3 bases, with 8 bases separating them. This chain's CDR3 is CSASPRHYGYTF. CDR3 nucleotide sequence: TGCAGTGCTAGTCCTAGGCACTATGGCTACACCTTC.

V gene TRBV29-1 combines with J gene TRBJ1-1, with a possible D match to TRBD1 (6 bases). This CDR3 has 14 amino acids. V was pared by 6 bases and J by 4 bases, with 18 bases between. The germline CDR1 and CDR2 sequences are SQVTM and ANQGSEA. Here the CDR3 DNA reads TGCAGCGTCATTCGGACAGTCGCCCTCACTGAAGCTTTCTTT. This encodes CSVIRTVALTEAFF.

V and J are TRBV7-9 and TRBJ1-3; a weak D match, TRBD1 (6 bases). Per germline, CDR1 SEHNR and CDR2 FQNEAQ (reference sequence). The CDR3 covers 14 residues. Trimming stripped 3 bases from V and 5 bases from J, with 11 bases between. CDR3 sequence (DNA): TGTGCCAGCAGCTTTTACCAGGGGAGAAACACCATATATTTT. Translating it yields CASSFYQGRNTIYF.

The chain has TRBV3-1 (or the pseudogene TRBV3-2) and TRBJ1-1; D may be TRBD1 (5 bases). Germline CDR1 and CDR2: LGHDT and YNNKEL (reference sequence). This CDR3 has 12 amino acids. Trimming removed 2 bases at V and 4 bases at J, with 5 bases between. Written as DNA, the CDR3 is TGTGCCAGCAGCCAAAGGGGCACTGAAGCTTTCTTT. It translates to CASSQRGTEAFF.

The genes are TRBV3-1 (or the pseudogene TRBV3-2) and TRBJ1-1, with D unresolved. V gave up 0 bases and J gave up 4 bases, with 6 bases separating them. The CDR3 runs to 13 residues. The germline V gene has CDR1 LGHDT and CDR2 YNNKEL (reference sequence). The CDR3 nucleotides read TGTGCCAGCAGCCAAGACGAGGGCACTGAAGCTTTCTTT. Translation gives CASSQDEGTEAFF.